This T cell receptor beta chain stems from a study of blood T cell repertoires in COVID-19. The overall study: Sites across the United States, Italy and Spain contributed samples from acute and convalescent COVID-19. Nucleic acid was either cDNA or gDNA, and it came from T cells, B-cell-depleted T cells, or PBMCs.

CDR1 is SQVTM, CDR2 ANQGSEA, per germline. This CDR3 contains 14 residues. V shed 6 bases, J shed 6 bases, and the junction held 8 bases outside the gene matches. Under the authors' procedure: Amplification from reference gene primers served as the basis for estimated nucleated cell counts. Only in-frame clones appear in the TCRdb table, and some are missing; sequencing was by immunoSEQ multiplex PCR. The D gene and trimming were derived from the DNA, and the V and J assignments and clone size from that table. The sample includes approximately 49,000 clones, roughly 80% of them seen just once. The J gene is TRBJ2-3, the V gene TRBV29-1, with TRBD2 identical over 11 bases. The sequence derives from a man between 45 and 60 years old with acute or convalescent COVID-19. Sequencing input: peripheral blood. CDR3 nucleotide sequence: TGCAGCGTCGAACTAGCGGGAGCCGGGGATACGCAGTATTTT. Translating gives CSVELAGAGDTQYF.